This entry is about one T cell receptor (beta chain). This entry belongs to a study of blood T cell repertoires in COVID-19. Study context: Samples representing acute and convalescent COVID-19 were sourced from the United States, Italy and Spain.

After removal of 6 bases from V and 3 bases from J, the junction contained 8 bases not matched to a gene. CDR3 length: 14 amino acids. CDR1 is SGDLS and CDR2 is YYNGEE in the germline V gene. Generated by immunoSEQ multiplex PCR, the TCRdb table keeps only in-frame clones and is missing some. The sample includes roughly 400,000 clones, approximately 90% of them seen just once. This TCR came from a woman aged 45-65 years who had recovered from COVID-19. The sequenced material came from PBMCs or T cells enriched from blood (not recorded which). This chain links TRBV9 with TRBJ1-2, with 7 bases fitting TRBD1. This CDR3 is CASTPTGLHYGYTF. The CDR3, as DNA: TGTGCCAGCACCCCGACAGGGCTCCACTATGGCTACACCTTC.